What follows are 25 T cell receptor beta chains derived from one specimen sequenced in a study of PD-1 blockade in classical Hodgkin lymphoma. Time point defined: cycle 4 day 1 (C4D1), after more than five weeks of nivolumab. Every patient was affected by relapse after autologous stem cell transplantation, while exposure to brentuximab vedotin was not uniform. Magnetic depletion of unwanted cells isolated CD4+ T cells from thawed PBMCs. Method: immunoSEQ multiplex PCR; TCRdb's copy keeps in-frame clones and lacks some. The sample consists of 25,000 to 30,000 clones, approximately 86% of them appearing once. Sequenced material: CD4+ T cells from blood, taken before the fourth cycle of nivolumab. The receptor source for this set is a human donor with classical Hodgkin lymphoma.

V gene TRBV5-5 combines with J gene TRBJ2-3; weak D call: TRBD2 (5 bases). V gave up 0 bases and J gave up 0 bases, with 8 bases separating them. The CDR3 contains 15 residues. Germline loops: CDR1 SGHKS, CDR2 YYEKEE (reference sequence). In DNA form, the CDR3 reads TGTGCCAGCAGCTTGGGACTAACTAGCACAGATACGCAGTATTTT. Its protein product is CASSLGLTSTDTQYF.

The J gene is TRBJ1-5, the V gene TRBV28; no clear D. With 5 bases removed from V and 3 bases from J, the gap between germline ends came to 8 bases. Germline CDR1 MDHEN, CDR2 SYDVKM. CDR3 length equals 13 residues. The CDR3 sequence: CASSTPHNQPQHF. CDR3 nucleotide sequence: TGTGCCAGCAGTACCCCTCACAATCAGCCCCAGCATTTT.

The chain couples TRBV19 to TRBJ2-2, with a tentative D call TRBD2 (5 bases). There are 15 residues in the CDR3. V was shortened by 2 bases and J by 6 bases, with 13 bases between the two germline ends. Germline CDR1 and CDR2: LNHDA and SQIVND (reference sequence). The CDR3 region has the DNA TGTGCCAGTAGTATAACCGGGGTTAGGTCCGGGGAGCTGTTTTTT. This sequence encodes CASSITGVRSGELFF. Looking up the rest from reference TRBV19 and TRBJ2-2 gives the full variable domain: DGGITQSPKYLFRKEGQNVTLSCEQNLNHDAMYWYRQDPGQGLRLIYYSQIVNDFQKGDIAEGYSVSREKKESFPLTVTSAQKNPTAFYLCASSITGVRSGELFFGEGSRLTVL.

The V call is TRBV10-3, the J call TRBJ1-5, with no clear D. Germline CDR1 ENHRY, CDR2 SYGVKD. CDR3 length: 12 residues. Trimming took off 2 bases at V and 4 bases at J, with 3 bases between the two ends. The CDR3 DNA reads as TGTGCCATCAGTGAGGAAAATCAGCCCCAGCATTTT. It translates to CAISEENQPQHF.

The CDR3 loop is CASNPSTNTEAFF. In DNA, the CDR3 is TGTGCCAGCAATCCTTCGACAAACACTGAAGCTTTCTTT. The chain combines TRBV6-1 with TRBJ1-1; no definite D call. The CDR3 loop spans 13 amino acids. Germline V gene data show CDR1 as MNHNS and CDR2 as SASEGT. V lost 7 bases, J lost 2 bases, and 11 bases lay in between.

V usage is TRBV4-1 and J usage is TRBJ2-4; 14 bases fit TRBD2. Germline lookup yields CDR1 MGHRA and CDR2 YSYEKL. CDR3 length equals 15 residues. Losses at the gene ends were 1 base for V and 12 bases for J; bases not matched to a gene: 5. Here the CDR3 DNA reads TGCGCCAGCAGCCAAGCGGGACTAGCGGGAGTACCTCAGTACTTC. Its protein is CASSQAGLAGVPQYF.

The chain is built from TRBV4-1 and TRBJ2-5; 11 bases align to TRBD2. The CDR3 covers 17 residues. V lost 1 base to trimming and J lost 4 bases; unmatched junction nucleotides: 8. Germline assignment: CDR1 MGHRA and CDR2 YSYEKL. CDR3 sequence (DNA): TGCGCCAGCAGCCAAGGCCTAGCGGGGGGAATGGCAGAGACCCAGTACTTC. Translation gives CASSQGLAGGMAETQYF.

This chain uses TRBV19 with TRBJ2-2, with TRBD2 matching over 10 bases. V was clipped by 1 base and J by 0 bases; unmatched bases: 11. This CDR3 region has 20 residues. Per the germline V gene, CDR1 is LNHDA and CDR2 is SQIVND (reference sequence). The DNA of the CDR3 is TGTGCCAGTAGTATAGTTTTAAGGACTAGCGGACATTCGAACACCGGGGAGCTGTTTTTT. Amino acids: CASSIVLRTSGHSNTGELFF.

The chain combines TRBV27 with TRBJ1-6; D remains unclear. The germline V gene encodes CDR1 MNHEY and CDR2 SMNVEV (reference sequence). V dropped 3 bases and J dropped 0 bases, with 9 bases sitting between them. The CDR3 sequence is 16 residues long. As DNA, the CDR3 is TGTGCCAGCAGTTTCACAAAGTACTCCTATAATTCACCCCTCCACTTT. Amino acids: CASSFTKYSYNSPLHF.

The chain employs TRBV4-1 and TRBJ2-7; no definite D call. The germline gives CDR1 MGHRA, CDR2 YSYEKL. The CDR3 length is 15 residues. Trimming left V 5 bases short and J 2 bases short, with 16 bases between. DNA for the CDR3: TGCGCCAGCAGCTCCGACCCCCAGCCAGCCTACGAGCAGTACTTC. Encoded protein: CASSSDPQPAYEQYF.

Here the CDR3 DNA reads TGTGCCAGCGCCCAGGGAGGCGGCAGCTCCTACGAGCAGTACTTC. This encodes CASAQGGGSSYEQYF. J is TRBJ2-5 and V is TRBV5-4, with TRBD2 as a possible D gene (6 bases). The J call may not be correct, given that the DNA end is closer to TRBJ2-7. The CDR3 spans 15 residues. The V gene's germline CDR1 is SGHNT and CDR2 YYREEE (reference sequence).

The CDR3 loop is CASRTTGNLSGANVLTF. In DNA form, the CDR3 reads TGTGCCAGCAGGACGACAGGGAACCTCTCTGGGGCCAACGTCCTGACTTTC. This chain uses TRBV2 with TRBJ2-6; the match to TRBD1 covers 7 bases. From germline, CDR1 is SNHLY and CDR2 FYNNEI. After removal of 6 bases from V and 0 bases from J, the junction contained 8 bases not matched to a gene. This CDR3 region has 17 residues. Full variable domain (rest looked up from reference TRBV2 and TRBJ2-6): EPEVTQTPSHQVTQMGQEVILRCVPISNHLYFYWYRQILGQKVEFLVSFYNNEISEKSEIFDDQFSVERPDGSNFTLKIRSTKLEDSAMYFCASRTTGNLSGANVLTFGAGSRLTVL.

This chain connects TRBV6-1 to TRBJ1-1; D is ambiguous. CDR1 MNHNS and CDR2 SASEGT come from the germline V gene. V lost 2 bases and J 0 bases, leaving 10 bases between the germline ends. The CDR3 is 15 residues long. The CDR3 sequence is CASSELRTMNTEAFF. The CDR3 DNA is TGTGCCAGCAGTGAACTACGGACCATGAACACTGAAGCTTTCTTT.

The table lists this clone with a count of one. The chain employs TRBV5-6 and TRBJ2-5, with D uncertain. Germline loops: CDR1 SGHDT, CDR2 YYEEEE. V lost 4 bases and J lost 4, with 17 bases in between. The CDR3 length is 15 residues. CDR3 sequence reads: CASSQERWAGETQYF. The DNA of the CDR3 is TGTGCCAGCAGCCAAGAACGATGGGCCGGAGAGACCCAGTACTTC.

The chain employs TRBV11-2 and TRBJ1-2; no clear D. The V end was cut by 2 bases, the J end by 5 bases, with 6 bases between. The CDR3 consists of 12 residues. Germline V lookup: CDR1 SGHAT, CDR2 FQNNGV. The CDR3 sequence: CASSLSEYGYTF. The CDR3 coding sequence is TGTGCCAGCAGCTTATCGGAGTATGGCTACACCTTC.

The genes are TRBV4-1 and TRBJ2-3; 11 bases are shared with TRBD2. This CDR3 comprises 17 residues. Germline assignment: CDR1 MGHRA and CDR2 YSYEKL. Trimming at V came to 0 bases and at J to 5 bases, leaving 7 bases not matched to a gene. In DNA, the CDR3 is TGCGCCAGCAGCCAAGAAGGGTCAGGACTAGCGGGAGATACGCAGTATTTT. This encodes CASSQEGSGLAGDTQYF.

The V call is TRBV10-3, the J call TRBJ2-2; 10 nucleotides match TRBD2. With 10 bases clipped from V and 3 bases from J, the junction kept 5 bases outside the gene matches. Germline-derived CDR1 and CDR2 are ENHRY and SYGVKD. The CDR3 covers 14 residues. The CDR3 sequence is CATRGLADTGELFF. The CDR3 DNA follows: TGTGCCACTCGAGGACTAGCGGACACCGGGGAGCTGTTTTTT.

The DNA for the CDR3 is TGTGCCAGCAGTTTCGGGGACAGGGGATTTGAGAAACTGTTTTTT. Protein sequence: CASSFGDRGFEKLFF. This rearrangement joins TRBV28 to TRBJ1-4, with 10 bases aligning to TRBD1. Per germline, CDR1 MDHEN and CDR2 SYDVKM. The CDR3 is made up of 15 amino acids. J gave up 11 bases and V 3 bases, and 9 bases lay outside the gene matches. Variable domain in full (rest from reference TRBV28 and TRBJ1-4): DVKVTQSSRYLVKRTGEKVFLECVQDMDHENMFWYRQDPGLGLRLIYFSYDVKMKEKGDIPEGYSVSREKKERFSLILESASTNQTSMYLCASSFGDRGFEKLFFGSGTQLSVL.

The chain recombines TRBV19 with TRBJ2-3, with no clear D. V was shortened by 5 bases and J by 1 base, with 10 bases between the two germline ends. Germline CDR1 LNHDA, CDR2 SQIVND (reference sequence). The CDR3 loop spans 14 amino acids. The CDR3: CASSGSYGTDTQYF. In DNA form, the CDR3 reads TGTGCCAGTAGTGGTAGTTACGGCACAGATACGCAGTATTTT. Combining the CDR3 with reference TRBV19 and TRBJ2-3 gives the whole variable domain DGGITQSPKYLFRKEGQNVTLSCEQNLNHDAMYWYRQDPGQGLRLIYYSQIVNDFQKGDIAEGYSVSREKKESFPLTVTSAQKNPTAFYLCASSGSYGTDTQYFGPGTRLTVL.

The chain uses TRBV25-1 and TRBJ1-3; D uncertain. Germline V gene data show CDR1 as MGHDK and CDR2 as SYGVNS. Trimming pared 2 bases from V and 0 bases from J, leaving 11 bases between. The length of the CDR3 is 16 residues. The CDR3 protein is CASSEIDTYSGNTIYF. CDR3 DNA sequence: TGTGCCAGCAGTGAAATTGACACTTACTCTGGAAACACCATATATTTT.

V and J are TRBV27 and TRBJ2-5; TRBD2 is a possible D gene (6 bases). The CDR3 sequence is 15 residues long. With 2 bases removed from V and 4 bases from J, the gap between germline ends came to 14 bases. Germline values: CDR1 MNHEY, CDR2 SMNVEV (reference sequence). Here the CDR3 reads CASSLGGFLGETQYF. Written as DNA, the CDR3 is TGTGCCAGCAGTTTAGGGGGGTTTCTGGGAGAGACCCAGTACTTC.

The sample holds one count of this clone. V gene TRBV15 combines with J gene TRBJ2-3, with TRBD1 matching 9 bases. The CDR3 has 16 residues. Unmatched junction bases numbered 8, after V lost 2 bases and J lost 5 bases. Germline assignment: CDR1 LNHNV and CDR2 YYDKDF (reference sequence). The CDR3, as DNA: TGTGCCACCAGCAGACGCTCCGGGACAGGGCAAGATACGCAGTATTTT. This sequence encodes CATSRRSGTGQDTQYF.

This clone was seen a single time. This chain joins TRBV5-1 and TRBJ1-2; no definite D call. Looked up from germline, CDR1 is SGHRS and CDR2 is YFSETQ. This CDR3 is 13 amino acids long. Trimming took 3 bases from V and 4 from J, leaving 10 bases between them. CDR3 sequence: CASSSTGTYGYTF. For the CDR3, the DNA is TGCGCCAGCAGCTCAACCGGAACCTATGGCTACACCTTC.

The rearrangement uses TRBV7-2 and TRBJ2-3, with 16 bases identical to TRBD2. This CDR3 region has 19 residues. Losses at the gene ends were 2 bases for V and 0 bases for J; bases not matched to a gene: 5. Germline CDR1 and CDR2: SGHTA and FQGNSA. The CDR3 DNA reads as TGTGCCAGCAGCTTAAGGGGACTAGCGGGGGGGTCGAGCACAGATACGCAGTATTTT. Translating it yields CASSLRGLAGGSSTDTQYF.

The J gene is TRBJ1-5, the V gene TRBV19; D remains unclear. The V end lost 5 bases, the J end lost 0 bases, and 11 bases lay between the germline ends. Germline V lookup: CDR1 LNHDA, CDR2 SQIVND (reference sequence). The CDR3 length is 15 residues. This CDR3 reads CASSPTDYSNQPQHF. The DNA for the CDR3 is TGTGCCAGTAGTCCTACGGATTATAGCAATCAGCCCCAGCATTTT.